The clone carrying this TCR beta chain was seen a few times. This record comes from a study of tumor-infiltrating lymphocytes in primary liver carcinoma. The CDR3 has 13 residues. From germline, CDR1 is MNHNY and CDR2 SVGAGI (reference sequence). V was pared by 8 bases and J by 6 bases, with 6 bases of the junction left unmatched. Priming with a constant-region primer yielded TCR beta cDNA from about 510 ng total RNA. Nested multiplex PCR, run for three rounds with slightly modified ARM-PCR, yielded TCR beta libraries. Rounds one and two of PCR, each of roughly 10 cycles, were primed with TRBV1-TRBV30 forward primers and a C-beta reverse primer. In TCRdb, the multiplex PCR reads were re-called with MiXCR into one record per CDR3 protein. Of 300,000 to 400,000 distinct CDR3 sequences in the sample, less than 70% were seen once. Unsorted whole blood yielded the blood RNA, and germline DNA was also extracted. Chronic HBV infection was present in the patients, who were treatment-naive. Researchers reported drawing 3.5 to 4 milliliters of peripheral blood before surgery.

The chain couples TRBV6-6 to TRBJ2-7, with 11 nucleotides matching TRBD2. The TCR was taken from a man aged 35 to 55 with primary liver carcinoma and hepatitis B virus infection. Sequenced material: peripheral blood. CDR3 sequence reads: CASASGRQGEQYF. CDR3 DNA sequence: TGTGCCAGCGCTAGCGGGAGGCAAGGCGAGCAGTACTTC.